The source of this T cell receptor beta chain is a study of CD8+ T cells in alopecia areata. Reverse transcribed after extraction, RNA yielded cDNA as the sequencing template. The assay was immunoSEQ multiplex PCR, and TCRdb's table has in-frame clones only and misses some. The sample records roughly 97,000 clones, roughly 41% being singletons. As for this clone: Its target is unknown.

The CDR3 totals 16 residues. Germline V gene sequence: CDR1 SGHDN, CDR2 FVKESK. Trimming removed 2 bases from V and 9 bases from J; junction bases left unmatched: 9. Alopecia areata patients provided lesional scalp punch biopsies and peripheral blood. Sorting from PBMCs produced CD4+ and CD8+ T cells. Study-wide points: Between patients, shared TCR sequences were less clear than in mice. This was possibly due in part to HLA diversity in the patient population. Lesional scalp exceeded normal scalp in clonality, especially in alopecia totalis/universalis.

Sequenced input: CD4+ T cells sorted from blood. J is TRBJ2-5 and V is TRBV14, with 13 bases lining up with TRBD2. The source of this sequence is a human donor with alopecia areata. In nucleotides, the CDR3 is TGTGCCAGCAGCCAAAATCTGGGGACTAGCGGGGCGGCCCAGTACTTC. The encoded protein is CASSQNLGTSGAAQYF.